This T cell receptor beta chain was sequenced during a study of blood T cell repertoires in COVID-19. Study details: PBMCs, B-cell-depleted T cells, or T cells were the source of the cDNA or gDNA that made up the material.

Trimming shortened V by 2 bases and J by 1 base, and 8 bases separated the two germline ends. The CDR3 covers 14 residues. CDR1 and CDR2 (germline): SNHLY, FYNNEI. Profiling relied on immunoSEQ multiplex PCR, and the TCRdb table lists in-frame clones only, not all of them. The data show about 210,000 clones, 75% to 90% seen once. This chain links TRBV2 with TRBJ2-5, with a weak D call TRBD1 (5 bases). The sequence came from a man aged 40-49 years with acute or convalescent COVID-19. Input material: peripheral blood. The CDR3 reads CASSEQTVQETQYF. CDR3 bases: TGTGCCAGCAGTGAACAGACAGTCCAAGAGACCCAGTACTTC.